The next 28 T cell receptor beta chains were all read from a single sample in a study of cytotoxic CD8 clonotypes in ibrutinib-treated CLL. Profiling relied on immunoSEQ multiplex PCR, and the TCRdb table lists in-frame clones only, not all of them. The table shows fewer than 400,000 clones, with 67% occurring only once. The source material was PBMCs, sampled after 36 months of ibrutinib treatment. The receptors were gathered from a human donor with chronic lymphocytic leukemia.

The chain carries TRBV7-2 and TRBJ2-1, with a possible D match to TRBD2 (5 bases). The CDR3 totals 16 residues. Germline CDR1 reads SGHTA; CDR2 reads FQGNSA. Trimming took off 1 base at V and 2 bases at J, with 12 bases between the two ends. CDR3 residues: CASSLVGGLTYNEQFF. The CDR3 DNA sequence: TGTGCCAGCAGCTTAGTGGGCGGGCTAACCTACAATGAGCAGTTCTTC.

The V and J genes are TRBV5-1 and TRBJ2-7; D remains ambiguous. The CDR3 extends over 16 amino acids. Germline-derived CDR1 and CDR2 are SGHRS and YFSETQ. Trimming shortened V by 4 bases and J by 0 bases, and 17 bases separated the two germline ends. The CDR3, as DNA: TGCGCCAGCAGCCTACTCGGAGCTCTAAGCTCCTACGAGCAGTACTTC. It specifies CASSLLGALSSYEQYF.

The J gene is TRBJ2-7, the V gene TRBV5-1, with 15 bases fitting TRBD2. The V gene's germline CDR1 is SGHRS and CDR2 YFSETQ. Trimming at V came to 2 bases and at J to 6 bases, leaving 18 bases not matched to a gene. This CDR3 contains 20 residues. CDR3 amino acids: CASSFNYPGTSGGRAPEQYF. The CDR3 nucleotides read TGCGCCAGCAGCTTTAATTATCCGGGGACTAGCGGGGGGCGTGCGCCCGAGCAGTACTTC.

The V and J genes are TRBV27 and TRBJ2-7; the match to TRBD2 covers 7 bases. Germline values: CDR1 MNHEY, CDR2 SMNVEV (reference sequence). The CDR3 has 17 residues. Germline trimming cut 0 bases from V and 4 bases from J; bases unmatched to any gene: 12. The CDR3 DNA reads as TGTGCCAGCAGTTTATCCCCCCATAGCGGGTCTCAGTACGAGCAGTACTTC. Its translation: CASSLSPHSGSQYEQYF.

The chain uses TRBV19 and TRBJ1-6; possible D gene TRBD1, 5 bases. The CDR3 has 15 residues. CDR1 is LNHDA and CDR2 is SQIVND in the germline V gene (reference sequence). With 3 bases removed from V and 8 bases from J, the gap between germline ends came to 14 bases. The CDR3 sequence is CASSMVARVDSPLHF. Here the CDR3 DNA reads TGTGCCAGTAGTATGGTCGCCAGGGTGGATTCACCCCTCCACTTT.

This sequence joins TRBV4-1 and TRBJ2-1; 7 nucleotides line up with TRBD2. From germline, CDR1 is MGHRA and CDR2 YSYEKL. Trimming removed 0 bases from V and 7 bases from J; junction bases left unmatched: 9. There are 16 residues in the CDR3. CDR3 in amino acids: CASSQDRGLSLNEQFF. CDR3 DNA: TGCGCCAGCAGCCAAGATCGGGGACTATCGTTGAATGAGCAGTTCTTC.

This clone was observed a few times. The chain combines TRBV10-3 with TRBJ2-1; D is undetermined. The CDR3 has 14 amino acids. Germline V gene data show CDR1 as ENHRY and CDR2 as SYGVKD. Trimming removed 2 bases from V and 6 bases from J, with 11 bases in between. Here the CDR3 reads CAISEARSLNEQFF. The CDR3 nucleotides are TGTGCCATCAGTGAGGCGAGGTCCCTCAATGAGCAGTTCTTC.

The V call is TRBV15, the J call TRBJ2-7, with 7 nucleotides matching TRBD2. J lost 7 bases, V lost 1 base, and 7 bases had no gene match. This CDR3 region has 14 residues. The germline V gene encodes CDR1 LNHNV and CDR2 YYDKDF (reference sequence). CDR3 DNA sequence: TGTGCCACCAGCAGAGTTCGGAGGCGGGAGGAGCAGTACTTC. Amino acid sequence: CATSRVRRREEQYF.

The genes are TRBV9 and TRBJ1-2; D may be TRBD1 (5 bases). The V and J ends lost 0 bases and 8 bases respectively, with 11 bases between them. The CDR3 runs 13 residues. CDR1 and CDR2 from the germline V gene are SGDLS and YYNGEE. CDR3 residues: CASSVGRVGGYTF. The CDR3 DNA reads TGTGCCAGCAGCGTAGGCAGGGTGGGAGGCTACACCTTC.

This chain connects TRBV27 to TRBJ2-1; 7 nucleotides agree with TRBD2. V was clipped by 8 bases and J by 9 bases; unmatched bases: 4. This CDR3 has 11 amino acids. Per the germline V gene, CDR1 is MNHEY and CDR2 is SMNVEV (reference sequence). CDR3 region: CASGRGSEQFF. CDR3 bases: TGTGCCAGCGGGCGGGGGAGTGAGCAGTTCTTC.

The table lists this clone with a few counts. CDR3 protein: CASSLYRGDGYTF. CDR3 nucleotides: TGTGCCAGCTCACTATACAGGGGGGACGGCTACACCTTC. The V and J genes are TRBV18 and TRBJ1-2, with 8 bases matching TRBD1. The V gene end was trimmed by 4 bases and the J gene end by 8 bases; junction bases not matched to a gene: 6. Germline lookup yields CDR1 KGHSH and CDR2 LQKENI. The CDR3 spans 13 residues.

This clone came up a few times. The V call is TRBV28, the J call TRBJ1-4; D uncertain. Germline V gene lookup returns CDR1 MDHEN and CDR2 SYDVKM. This CDR3 comprises 12 residues. Trimming took 8 bases from V and 0 from J, leaving 4 bases between them. The CDR3 reads CASQSTNEKLFF. The CDR3 nucleotides are TGTGCCAGCCAGTCAACTAATGAAAAACTGTTTTTT.

The gene calls are TRBV11-2 and TRBJ1-1; 8 bases map to TRBD1. The CDR3 loop spans 15 amino acids. From germline, CDR1 is SGHAT and CDR2 FQNNGV. V was clipped by 6 bases and J by 3 bases; unmatched bases: 9. The CDR3 loop is CASRTNRGGDTEAFF. The DNA for the CDR3 is TGTGCCAGCAGGACAAACAGGGGGGGAGACACTGAAGCTTTCTTT. Drawing the rest from reference TRBV11-2 and TRBJ1-1, the complete variable domain is EAGVAQSPRYKIIEKRQSVAFWCNPISGHATLYWYQQILGQGPKLLIQFQNNGVVDDSQLPKDRFSAERLKGVDSTLKIQPAKLEDSAVYLCASRTNRGGDTEAFFGQGTRLTVV.

J is TRBJ2-3 and V is TRBV11-2, with D tentatively TRBD1 or TRBD2 (5 bases each). This CDR3 is 16 amino acids long. Germline lookup yields CDR1 SGHAT and CDR2 FQNNGV. Trimming removed 4 bases at V and 4 bases at J, with 18 bases between. The CDR3 loop is CASSSPSLLGADTQYF. The CDR3 coding sequence is TGTGCCAGCAGCTCGCCTTCCCTACTAGGGGCAGATACGCAGTATTTT.

The V gene is TRBV28, the J gene TRBJ2-7, with 12 bases that match TRBD1. With 5 bases clipped from V and 4 bases from J, the junction kept 6 bases outside the gene matches. CDR3 length: 15 residues. Germline V lookup: CDR1 MDHEN, CDR2 SYDVKM. The CDR3 sequence: CASSARDRGLYEQYF. The CDR3 DNA sequence: TGTGCCAGCAGTGCCCGGGACAGGGGGCTATACGAGCAGTACTTC.

V usage is TRBV10-3 and J usage is TRBJ2-6; possible D gene TRBD2, 5 bases. The CDR3 is 17 amino acids. Trimming took off 4 bases at V and 2 bases at J, with 15 bases between the two ends. Germline V lookup: CDR1 ENHRY, CDR2 SYGVKD. The CDR3 DNA reads TGTGCCATCAGTGCCATCCCGTCGGGGACTGGGGCCAACGTCCTGACTTTC. It encodes CAISAIPSGTGANVLTF.

This clone was observed a few times. The chain is built from TRBV5-4 and TRBJ2-4, with D hard to call. Germline CDR1 reads SGHNT; CDR2 reads YYREEE (reference sequence). V was pared by 4 bases and J by 6 bases, with 17 bases between. The CDR3 consists of 15 residues. The CDR3 DNA reads TGTGCCAGCAGCCTATTTACTGACGTGGGAAACATTCAGTACTTC. It encodes CASSLFTDVGNIQYF. Drawing the rest from reference TRBV5-4 and TRBJ2-4, the complete variable domain is ETGVTQSPTHLIKTRGQQVTLRCSSQSGHNTVSWYQQALGQGPQFIFQYYREEENGRGNFPPRFSGLQFPNYSSELNVNALELDDSALYLCASSLFTDVGNIQYFGAGTRLSVL.

This clone was seen a few times. The chain links TRBV7-2 to TRBJ2-3; 7 bases are a match to TRBD1. V gave up 3 bases and J gave up 1 base; unmatched junction bases: 1. The germline gives CDR1 SGHTA, CDR2 FQGNSA. CDR3 size: 14 residues. The CDR3 region is CASSFGQGTDTQYF. CDR3 nucleotide sequence: TGTGCCAGCAGCTTCGGACAGGGCACAGATACGCAGTATTTT.

About this clone: Additional DNA sequences in this sample encode the identical CDR3. The gene calls are TRBV5-1 and TRBJ2-2; D gene ambiguous. CDR3 length equals 16 residues. With 2 bases removed from V and 1 base from J, the gap between germline ends came to 12 bases. CDR1 and CDR2 from the germline V gene are SGHRS and YFSETQ. CDR3 sequence: CASSLVRLGNTGELFF. DNA of the CDR3: TGCGCCAGCAGCTTAGTCCGATTGGGGAACACCGGGGAGCTGTTTTTT.

This clone was seen more than once but under ten times. The chain links TRBV9 to TRBJ2-3; D perhaps matches TRBD2 (5 bases). The germline V gene encodes CDR1 SGDLS and CDR2 YYNGEE. The V gene lost 2 bases and the J gene lost 0 bases, with 7 bases spanning the gap. The CDR3 contains 14 residues. CDR3 protein: CASSVDFSTDTQYF. The CDR3, as DNA: TGTGCCAGCAGCGTGGACTTTAGCACAGATACGCAGTATTTT.

The V and J genes are TRBV20-1 and TRBJ1-1; no reliable D call. Looked up from germline, CDR1 is DFQATT and CDR2 is SNEGSKA (reference sequence). The CDR3 sequence is 10 residues long. The CDR3 spells CSLLGYEAFF. DNA for the CDR3: TGCAGCCTTTTAGGCTATGAAGCTTTCTTT.

The chain has TRBV9 and TRBJ2-1, with 10 bases matching TRBD2. The CDR3 runs to 15 residues. Trimming cost V 6 bases and J 8 bases; bases outside gene matches: 11. CDR1 is SGDLS, CDR2 YYNGEE, per germline. The CDR3 reads CASTIGSSGSDEQFF. The CDR3 DNA reads TGTGCCAGCACGATAGGATCTAGCGGGAGCGATGAGCAGTTCTTC.

This clone was counted a few times. The chain couples TRBV2 to TRBJ1-1; a weak D match, TRBD1 (5 bases). V was trimmed by 2 bases and J by 0 bases, leaving 7 bases between them. The CDR3 sequence is 14 residues long. CDR1 is SNHLY, CDR2 FYNNEI, per germline. CDR3 sequence (DNA): TGTGCCAGCAGTGAATTCAGGGTGAACACTGAAGCTTTCTTT. It encodes CASSEFRVNTEAFF.

The rearrangement links TRBV9 to TRBJ2-3; possibly TRBD2 for D (6 bases). The CDR3 runs 14 residues. The germline CDR1 and CDR2 sequences are SGDLS and YYNGEE. The ends were cut back, 7 bases at V and 4 bases at J, with 16 bases in the middle. The CDR3 DNA reads as TGTGCCAGCGATGAGGGCCCGGGGGCAGATACGCAGTATTTT. Translation: CASDEGPGADTQYF.

The chain recombines TRBV7-6 with TRBJ2-7, with 7 bases aligning to TRBD1. The V and J ends lost 6 bases and 2 bases, in that order; junction bases with no gene match: 4. This CDR3 region has 13 residues. The germline CDR1 and CDR2 sequences are SGHVS and FNYEAQ. The CDR3 sequence: CASRKGQAYEQYF. CDR3 coding DNA: TGTGCCAGCAGGAAAGGACAGGCCTACGAGCAGTACTTC.

In its sample, this clone was seen a few times. This chain links TRBV18 with TRBJ1-1, with no clear D. CDR1 is KGHSH, CDR2 LQKENI, per germline. V shed 5 bases and J shed 0 bases, with 19 bases lying between them. This CDR3 region has 17 residues. The CDR3 DNA sequence: TGTGCCAGCTCATTCCGACATCTGAGGATCATGAACACTGAAGCTTTCTTT. This encodes CASSFRHLRIMNTEAFF.

This rearrangement joins TRBV6-4 to TRBJ1-2; 10 positions match TRBD1. Per the germline V gene, CDR1 is MRHNA and CDR2 is SNTAGT. The CDR3 has 14 amino acids. Trimming at V came to 4 bases and at J to 3 bases, leaving 2 bases not matched to a gene. The CDR3 DNA follows: TGTGCCAGCAGTGTGACAGGGGGCGACTATGGCTACACCTTC. Its protein product is CASSVTGGDYGYTF.

The genes are TRBV5-6 and TRBJ2-7; a possible D gene is TRBD1 (5 bases). V lost 4 bases and J 1 base, leaving 21 bases between the germline ends. Looked up from germline, CDR1 is SGHDT and CDR2 is YYEEEE. The CDR3 is 17 amino acids. This CDR3 reads CASSPPYPADSSYEQYF. As DNA, the CDR3 is TGTGCCAGCAGCCCCCCGTACCCAGCAGACAGTTCCTACGAGCAGTACTTC. The variable domain in full, completed from reference TRBV5-6 and TRBJ2-7, reads DAGVTQSPTHLIKTRGQQVTLRCSPKSGHDTVSWYQQALGQGPQFIFQYYEEEERQRGNFPDRFSGHQFPNYSSELNVNALLLGDSALYLCASSPPYPADSSYEQYFGPGTRLTVT.